These 29 T cell receptor beta chains were all obtained from the same sample, sequenced in a study of blood T cell repertoires in COVID-19. Clones were read by immunoSEQ multiplex PCR, and TCRdb kept only the in-frame ones, dropping some. This sample has roughly 110,000 clones, with about 80% found just once. The sequenced material came from peripheral blood. The source of these receptors is a woman in her sixties with acute or convalescent COVID-19.

The chain employs TRBV2 and TRBJ2-7; 10 positions agree with TRBD2. With 4 bases clipped from V and 2 bases from J, the junction kept 8 bases outside the gene matches. This CDR3 is built from 16 residues. CDR1 is SNHLY and CDR2 is FYNNEI in the germline V gene. CDR3 DNA: TGTGCCAGCAGTGGAAGGTGGCTAGCGGGAGCCTACGAGCAGTACTTC. This gives the protein CASSGRWLAGAYEQYF.

This clone was found a few times. V gene TRBV9 combines with J gene TRBJ1-1; D is ambiguous. This CDR3 is 14 amino acids long. CDR1 is SGDLS, CDR2 YYNGEE, per germline. V lost 0 bases, J lost 3 bases, and 9 bases lay in between. CDR3 sequence (DNA): TGTGCCAGCAGCGTAGTAGAGTCTGACACTGAAGCTTTCTTT. This codes for CASSVVESDTEAFF.

This chain uses TRBV28 with TRBJ1-5; weak D call: TRBD1 (6 bases). Trimming took 5 bases from V and 0 from J, leaving 8 bases between them. The CDR3 loop spans 14 amino acids. Germline V gives CDR1 MDHEN, CDR2 SYDVKM. CDR3 sequence reads: CASSRQDSNQPQHF. The CDR3 DNA follows: TGTGCCAGCAGTAGACAGGATAGCAATCAGCCCCAGCATTTT.

V and J are TRBV5-1 and TRBJ2-7, with D uncertain. The length of the CDR3 is 15 residues. CDR1 SGHRS and CDR2 YFSETQ come from the germline V gene. The V end lost 0 bases, the J end lost 1 base, and 11 bases lay between the germline ends. The CDR3 bases are TGCGCCAGCAGCTTGGAATCGTATCCGTCCTACGAGCAGTACTTC. This encodes CASSLESYPSYEQYF.

The chain couples TRBV2 to TRBJ2-7, with TRBD2 matching over 11 bases. Germline V gene lookup returns CDR1 SNHLY and CDR2 FYNNEI. The length of the CDR3 is 15 residues. V gave up 6 bases and J gave up 2 bases; unmatched junction bases: 6. The CDR3 region has the DNA TGTGCCAGCAGGAGAGGGACTAGCGGAACCTACGAGCAGTACTTC. Protein product: CASRRGTSGTYEQYF.

This chain joins TRBV6-2 or TRBV6-3 and TRBJ1-5; tentatively, D is TRBD1 (6 bases). The V gene's germline CDR1 is MNHEY and CDR2 SVGEGT. V was cut by 1 base and J by 5 bases, with 15 bases left in between. This CDR3 has 16 residues. CDR3 DNA sequence: TGTGCCAGCAGTTACTGGGGGGCGGGGGATGATCAGCCCCAGCATTTT. Protein: CASSYWGAGDDQPQHF.

The DNA of the CDR3 is TGTGCCAGCTCATCCGGACTAGCGGGCGCCTACGAGCAGTACTTC. As protein: CASSSGLAGAYEQYF. The J gene is TRBJ2-7, the V gene TRBV18, with 11 bases that match TRBD2. Germline CDR1 is KGHSH and CDR2 is LQKENI. J gave up 2 bases and V 5 bases, and 5 bases lay outside the gene matches. This CDR3 has 15 residues.

J is TRBJ2-2 and V is TRBV4-1; the match to TRBD1 covers 12 bases. Germline CDR1 and CDR2: MGHRA and YSYEKL. This CDR3 region has 15 residues. Trimming removed 4 bases from V and 8 bases from J; junction bases left unmatched: 5. The CDR3 nucleotides are TGCGCCAGCAGCCTTACGGGACAGGGGGCAGGGGAGCTGTTTTTT. It yields the protein CASSLTGQGAGELFF.

This chain joins TRBV4-2 and TRBJ1-2; TRBD1 matches 8 bases. Trimming removed 5 bases from V and 8 bases from J; junction bases left unmatched: 10. This CDR3 has 14 amino acids. Germline V gene sequence: CDR1 LGHNA, CDR2 YNFKEQ. CDR3 in amino acids: CASSSLGTGRGYTF. Written as DNA, the CDR3 is TGTGCCAGCAGCTCGCTTGGGACAGGACGGGGCTACACCTTC.

V gene TRBV10-3 combines with J gene TRBJ1-6; 7 nucleotides align to TRBD1. V shed 8 bases and J 5 bases; nucleotides not matched to a gene: 6. CDR1 ENHRY and CDR2 SYGVKD come from the germline V gene. The CDR3 consists of 14 residues. CDR3 residues: CAISVGQNNSPLHF. CDR3 DNA: TGTGCCATCTCGGTGGGACAGAATAATTCACCCCTCCACTTT.

The gene calls are TRBV19 and TRBJ2-2; a possible D gene is TRBD1 (7 bases). This CDR3 has 17 amino acids. The V gene's germline CDR1 is LNHDA and CDR2 SQIVND (reference sequence). V lost 3 bases to trimming and J lost 6 bases, with 20 bases between them. The CDR3 region has the DNA TGTGCCAGTAGTATGGAGGGGGCGCGGGTGTTTCCCGGGGAGCTGTTTTTT. Translating gives CASSMEGARVFPGELFF.

The chain recombines TRBV7-8 with TRBJ2-4; 7 nucleotides agree with TRBD1. The germline gives CDR1 SGHVS, CDR2 FQNEAQ. J was trimmed by 5 bases and V by 5 bases; bases with no gene match: 6. This CDR3 is built from 14 residues. Here the CDR3 reads CASSEQGQQNIQYF. CDR3 coding DNA: TGTGCCAGCAGCGAACAGGGGCAGCAAAACATTCAGTACTTC.

This sequence joins TRBV19 and TRBJ1-5; a possible D gene is TRBD1 (5 bases). Trimming removed 5 bases from V and 0 bases from J, with 11 bases in between. The CDR3 contains 15 residues. Germline V lookup: CDR1 LNHDA, CDR2 SQIVND (reference sequence). The CDR3 nucleotides are TGTGCCAGTAGTTCTACGACAGTTAGCAATCAGCCCCAGCATTTT. It specifies CASSSTTVSNQPQHF.

The rearrangement uses TRBV7-8 and TRBJ2-1; TRBD2 matches 7 bases. Germline-derived CDR1 and CDR2 are SGHVS and FQNEAQ. V shed 1 base and J 7 bases; nucleotides not matched to a gene: 10. This CDR3 region has 16 residues. CDR3: CASSLEKGGFRNEQFF. In nucleotides, the CDR3 is TGTGCCAGCAGCTTAGAAAAGGGAGGGTTTAGGAATGAGCAGTTCTTC.

V usage is TRBV28 and J usage is TRBJ2-7; a possible D gene is TRBD2 (7 bases). CDR1 is MDHEN and CDR2 is SYDVKM in the germline V gene. This CDR3 spans 14 amino acids. Trimming pared 9 bases from V and 0 bases from J, leaving 15 bases between. CDR3: CASKGGVISYEQYF. The CDR3 nucleotides are TGTGCCAGTAAAGGGGGGGTTATCTCCTACGAGCAGTACTTC. Variable domain in full (rest from reference TRBV28 and TRBJ2-7): DVKVTQSSRYLVKRTGEKVFLECVQDMDHENMFWYRQDPGLGLRLIYFSYDVKMKEKGDIPEGYSVSREKKERFSLILESASTNQTSMYLCASKGGVISYEQYFGPGTRLTVT.

This sequence joins TRBV19 and TRBJ1-5, with 8 bases matching TRBD1. The CDR3 is 14 amino acids. Per the germline V gene, CDR1 is LNHDA and CDR2 is SQIVND (reference sequence). The V gene end was trimmed by 10 bases and the J gene end by 2 bases; junction bases not matched to a gene: 7. The CDR3 loop is CATKGQGGNQPQHF. For the CDR3, the DNA is TGTGCCACTAAAGGACAGGGTGGCAATCAGCCCCAGCATTTT. Together with reference TRBV19 and TRBJ1-5, the CDR3 gives the full variable domain: DGGITQSPKYLFRKEGQNVTLSCEQNLNHDAMYWYRQDPGQGLRLIYYSQIVNDFQKGDIAEGYSVSREKKESFPLTVTSAQKNPTAFYLCATKGQGGNQPQHFGDGTRLSIL.

Remarks on this clone: An end of the junction does not agree with germline; a read error may underlie this. The CDR3 coding sequence is TGTGCCAGCAGCGATCAAGATAACAGAAGATTT. Translation gives CASSDQDNRRF. This chain links TRBV2 with TRBJ1-1; D is unresolved. CDR3 length: 11 residues. Germline V lookup: CDR1 SNHLY, CDR2 FYNNEI.

The rearrangement links TRBV4-1 to TRBJ2-1; 13 bases are a match to TRBD2. The CDR3 is 16 amino acids. J gave up 4 bases and V 4 bases, and 4 bases lay outside the gene matches. Per germline, CDR1 MGHRA and CDR2 YSYEKL. This chain's CDR3 is CASSPTGLAGYNEQFF. In DNA form, the CDR3 reads TGCGCCAGCAGCCCCACGGGACTAGCGGGATACAATGAGCAGTTCTTC.

The chain couples TRBV2 to TRBJ1-1, with TRBD1 matching over 7 bases. CDR3 length: 13 residues. Germline V CDR1 and CDR2: SNHLY, FYNNEI. J gave up 1 base and V 4 bases, and 0 bases lay outside the gene matches. This CDR3 reads CASSGDRNTEAFF. The DNA of the CDR3 is TGTGCCAGCAGTGGGGACAGGAACACTGAAGCTTTCTTT.

This clone has a handful of counts. This chain links TRBV6-2 or TRBV6-3 with TRBJ1-1; D perhaps matches TRBD1 (5 bases). This CDR3 is built from 13 residues. The V gene's germline CDR1 is MNHEY and CDR2 SVGEGT. V was clipped by 3 bases and J by 5 bases, with 10 bases between them. This CDR3 is CASSYSGGTEAFF. The CDR3 nucleotides read TGTGCCAGCAGTTATAGTGGGGGGACTGAAGCTTTCTTT.

A remark on this clone: It is unclear where the CDR3 begins or ends on the DNA, so no DNA is shown, and the CDR3 is as TCRdb lists it. This sequence joins TRBV13 and TRBJ2-7; the table calls TRBD2, which could not be checked here. Germline values: CDR1 PRHDT, CDR2 FYEKMQ (reference sequence). The CDR3 has 13 residues if both end residues are counted. The CDR3 region is CASTSGRVYEQYF.

V usage is TRBV5-1 and J usage is TRBJ1-4; unclear D gene. The germline V gene encodes CDR1 SGHRS and CDR2 YFSETQ. The V end was cut by 5 bases, the J end by 0 bases, with 8 bases between. The CDR3 loop spans 14 amino acids. The CDR3 nucleotides are TGCGCCAGCAGGGGAGGACCAACTAATGAAAAACTGTTTTTT. Amino acid sequence: CASRGGPTNEKLFF.

The CDR3 nucleotides are TGTGCCAGCAGCCCTAGGGGTGAAAAACTGTTTTTT. It codes for CASSPRGEKLFF. The chain is built from TRBV7-9 and TRBJ1-4; the D gene is possibly TRBD1 (5 bases). CDR1 is SEHNR and CDR2 is FQNEAQ in the germline V gene (reference sequence). With 5 bases removed from V and 7 bases from J, the gap between germline ends came to 8 bases. This CDR3 spans 12 amino acids.

Details on this clone: A junction end diverges from the germline sequence, so it may reflect a read error. The CDR3 nucleotides read TGCGCCAGCCGCTTTTCGGGAGCCTACAATGAGCAGTTCTTC. Translation gives CASRFSGAYNEQFF. The chain combines TRBV5-1 with TRBJ2-1; a possible D gene is TRBD2 (6 bases). Germline V gives CDR1 SGHRS, CDR2 YFSETQ. This CDR3 spans 14 amino acids.

This chain joins TRBV5-1 and TRBJ2-3; 11 bases are a match to TRBD2. After removal of 0 bases from V and 0 bases from J, the junction contained 6 bases not matched to a gene. Looked up from germline, CDR1 is SGHRS and CDR2 is YFSETQ. The CDR3 has 18 residues. The CDR3 reads CASSLGSGRAGSTDTQYF. CDR3 nucleotides: TGCGCCAGCAGCTTGGGTAGCGGGAGGGCCGGGAGCACAGATACGCAGTATTTT. The whole variable domain, filled in from reference TRBV5-1 and TRBJ2-3, reads KAGVTQTPRYLIKTRGQQVTLSCSPISGHRSVSWYQQTPGQGLQFLFEYFSETQRNKGNFPGRFSGRQFSNSRSEMNVSTLELGDSALYLCASSLGSGRAGSTDTQYFGPGTRLTVL.

The chain is built from TRBV19 and TRBJ2-1, with 7 bases matching TRBD2. Germline CDR1 is LNHDA and CDR2 is SQIVND (reference sequence). V lost 5 bases, J lost 2 bases, and 6 bases stayed unmatched. The CDR3 has 15 amino acids. Written as DNA, the CDR3 is TGTGCCAGTAGTTTCAGCGGGATGGCCTACAATGAGCAGTTCTTC. It specifies CASSFSGMAYNEQFF. The complete variable domain, with remaining parts taken from reference TRBV19 and TRBJ2-1, reads DGGITQSPKYLFRKEGQNVTLSCEQNLNHDAMYWYRQDPGQGLRLIYYSQIVNDFQKGDIAEGYSVSREKKESFPLTVTSAQKNPTAFYLCASSFSGMAYNEQFFGPGTRLTVL.

This chain joins TRBV18 and TRBJ2-5; a possible D gene is TRBD2 (5 bases). The CDR3 is 15 residues long. In germline, CDR1 is KGHSH, CDR2 LQKENI. V was trimmed by 5 bases and J by 2 bases, leaving 15 bases between them. The CDR3 loop is CASSEHTGVQETQYF. For the CDR3, the DNA is TGTGCCAGCTCAGAGCATACCGGGGTTCAAGAGACCCAGTACTTC.

The DNA for the CDR3 is TGTGCCAGCAGCTTAGGGCGGGGTAAGTCCTACAATGAGCAGTTCTTC. This encodes CASSLGRGKSYNEQFF. This sequence joins TRBV11-2 and TRBJ2-1; D perhaps matches TRBD2 (6 bases). The CDR3 loop spans 16 amino acids. CDR1 and CDR2 from the germline V gene are SGHAT and FQNNGV. V was trimmed by 1 base and J by 1 base, leaving 11 bases between them. The variable domain in full, with the rest retrieved from reference TRBV11-2 and TRBJ2-1, is EAGVAQSPRYKIIEKRQSVAFWCNPISGHATLYWYQQILGQGPKLLIQFQNNGVVDDSQLPKDRFSAERLKGVDSTLKIQPAKLEDSAVYLCASSLGRGKSYNEQFFGPGTRLTVL.

This clone was observed a few times. The chain carries TRBV29-1 and TRBJ1-5, with 9 bases lining up with TRBD1. Trimming at V came to 4 bases and at J to 6 bases, leaving 10 bases not matched to a gene. The CDR3 is 15 residues long. Germline V gene data show CDR1 as SQVTM and CDR2 as ANQGSEA. CDR3 sequence (DNA): TGCAGCGTTGGGGGGACAGGGCCATTCGGTCAGCCCCAGCATTTT. It specifies CSVGGTGPFGQPQHF.